This paragraph covers one TCR beta chain sequence. The germline gives CDR1 MNHEY, CDR2 SVGAGI. J gave up 8 bases and V 0 bases, and 5 bases lay outside the gene matches. The CDR3 extends over 16 amino acids. These data belong to a study of blood T cell repertoires in COVID-19. Study overall: Acute and convalescent COVID-19 samples came from the United States, Italy and Spain. Nucleic acid was either cDNA or gDNA, and it came from T cells, B-cell-depleted T cells, or PBMCs.

In the authors' workflow: Amplification from reference gene primers served as the basis for estimated nucleated cell counts. Using immunoSEQ multiplex PCR, the repertoire was profiled, and TCRdb retains in-frame clones only, with some absent. The DNA was the basis for D and trimming; V, J and clone size are from that table. This table has fewer than 250,000 clones, around nine tenths appearing once. The sequence was collected from a woman aged 55-75 years who had recovered from COVID-19. Sequencing was done on a sample of peripheral blood. The chain carries TRBV6-5 and TRBJ2-1; 12 nucleotides line up with TRBD2. Here the CDR3 reads CASSYSRLAGVDEQFF. The CDR3 DNA reads as TGTGCCAGCAGTTACTCGCGACTAGCGGGGGTGGATGAGCAGTTCTTC.